A single sample is the source of the 24 T cell receptor beta chains below, sequenced in a study of T cells in Graves' hyperthyroidism and ophthalmopathy. RNA transcripts served as the template for amplifying TCR beta CDR3 regions. The TCR CDR3 first-round RT-PCR relied on the HTBI primer set. TCRdb itself ran the multiplex PCR reads through MiXCR, one entry per CDR3 protein. The sample carries about 98,000 distinct CDR3 sequences, 35% to 45% recorded once. The sample was peripheral blood or thyroid tissue (not recorded which). Receptors originate from a woman aged 25 to 45 with Graves' hyperthyroidism.

This clonotype was counted many times. The CDR3 protein is CASNPGYNQPQHF. Here the CDR3 DNA reads TGTGCCAGTAATCCAGGTTACAATCAGCCCCAGCATTTT. The rearrangement joins TRBV19 to TRBJ1-5; no definite D call. Germline V lookup: CDR1 LNHDA, CDR2 SQIVND (reference sequence). V was trimmed by 7 bases and J by 3 bases, leaving 10 bases between them. This CDR3 is built from 13 residues.

About this clonotype itself: The germline gene is not matched at one end of the junction; a read error may be the cause. V usage is TRBV19 and J usage is TRBJ1-5; perhaps TRBD1 as D (6 bases). The CDR3 is made up of 13 amino acids. CDR1 LNHDA and CDR2 SQIVND come from the germline V gene (reference sequence). CDR3: CAGSINRDAPQHF. The CDR3 DNA reads as TGCGCCGGTAGTATCAACAGGGATGCGCCCCAGCATTTT.

This clonotype was seen a few times. This chain joins TRBV12-3 or TRBV12-4 and TRBJ1-5, with 7 bases that match TRBD1. This CDR3 region has 17 residues. The junction had 7 bases not matched to a gene; V was cut back by 2 bases and J by 0 bases. CDR3 amino acids: CASSLIGTAYSNQPQHF. Written as DNA, the CDR3 is TGTGCCAGCAGTTTAATCGGGACAGCCTATAGCAATCAGCCCCAGCATTTT.

This clonotype appeared many times. The rearrangement joins TRBV12-3 or TRBV12-4 to TRBJ2-7, with 7 bases that match TRBD1. The CDR3 contains 14 residues. With V trimmed by 5 bases and J by 4 bases, 8 bases remained unmatched. The CDR3 DNA reads as TGTGCCAGCAGTATTACCGGGACAGTTTACGAGCAGTACTTC. It translates to CASSITGTVYEQYF.

As DNA, the CDR3 is TGTGCCAGCAGCTTAGCGATCCGGGACAGTCACTATGGCTACACCTTC. Translating gives CASSLAIRDSHYGYTF. V is TRBV7-8 and J is TRBJ1-2; 7 nucleotides agree with TRBD1. The CDR3 runs to 16 residues. Germline V gene sequence: CDR1 SGHVS, CDR2 FQNEAQ. V shed 0 bases, J shed 3 bases, and the junction held 7 bases outside the gene matches.

This clonotype appeared a few times. The gene calls are TRBV30 and TRBJ2-2; D call uncertain. Trimming removed 5 bases at V and 5 bases at J, with 9 bases between. Per germline, CDR1 GTSNPN and CDR2 SVGIG (reference sequence). This CDR3 spans 12 amino acids. CDR3 sequence reads: CAWGQTTGELFF. CDR3 coding DNA: TGTGCCTGGGGGCAGACTACCGGGGAGCTGTTTTTT.

Details on this clonotype: A much larger clone differs by one base, so this may be a read error. V usage is TRBV14 and J usage is TRBJ1-1; D call uncertain. CDR1 is SGHDN, CDR2 FVKESK, per germline. This CDR3 is built from 15 residues. The germline V and J ends were trimmed by 0 bases and 1 base, with 9 bases remaining between them. CDR3 residues: CASSQDLDPNTEAFF. The CDR3, as DNA: TGTGCCAGCAGCCAAGATTTGGACCCGAACACTGAAGCTTTCTTT.

J is TRBJ2-5 and V is TRBV28, with D hard to call. There are 16 residues in the CDR3. The germline gives CDR1 MDHEN, CDR2 SYDVKM. V lost 5 bases to trimming and J lost 5 bases, with 21 bases between them. CDR3 amino acids: CASSVVATNTGETQYF. CDR3 bases: TGTGCCAGCAGTGTGGTGGCCACGAACACCGGGGAGACCCAGTACTTC.

This clonotype was detected many times. The chain recombines TRBV28 with TRBJ1-6, with D hard to call. CDR1 and CDR2 from the germline V gene are MDHEN and SYDVKM. V was clipped by 2 bases and J by 14 bases, with 13 bases between them. The CDR3 consists of 13 residues. In nucleotides, the CDR3 is TGTGCCAGCAGTTTAGTTGAATCTATGGCCCTCCACTTT. Translation gives CASSLVESMALHF.

This clonotype was observed at least ten times. The chain joins TRBV20-1 to TRBJ1-6, with a tentative D call TRBD1 (5 bases). The CDR3 is made up of 15 amino acids. The germline V gene has CDR1 DFQATT and CDR2 SNEGSKA (reference sequence). V lost 1 base to trimming and J lost 4 bases, with 11 bases between them. As DNA, the CDR3 is TGCAGTGCTAGAGGAGCTGGGGGTTATAATTCACCCCTCCACTTT. Translated, it gives CSARGAGGYNSPLHF.

This clonotype has at least ten counts. The rearrangement uses TRBV4-1 and TRBJ1-2; 8 bases agree with TRBD1. Trimming at V came to 3 bases and at J to 1 base, leaving 13 bases not matched to a gene. From germline, CDR1 is MGHRA and CDR2 YSYEKL. CDR3 length: 18 residues. The CDR3 DNA follows: TGCGCCAGCAGCCACCCCGGACGTGGAACAGGGGGTAACTATGGCTACACCTTC. Protein: CASSHPGRGTGGNYGYTF.

At least ten counts were recorded for this clonotype. The chain uses TRBV7-9 and TRBJ1-1; D is possibly TRBD1 (6 bases). Germline values: CDR1 SEHNR, CDR2 FQNEAQ (reference sequence). This CDR3 has 14 residues. V dropped 2 bases and J dropped 9 bases, with 16 bases sitting between them. For the CDR3, the DNA is TGTGCCAGCAGCTTATCGAGGGTAGGGGGGAAAGCTTTCTTT. Translating gives CASSLSRVGGKAFF.

On this clonotype: This may be a read error, as it is one base from a much larger clone. The conserved closing phenylalanine or tryptophan is absent in this CDR3, likely reflecting a read error. This chain joins TRBV2 and TRBJ2-2; the D call may be TRBD1 or TRBD2 (6 bases each). Germline V gives CDR1 SNHLY, CDR2 FYNNEI. V was cut by 5 bases and J by 6 bases, with 13 bases left in between. The CDR3 spans 14 residues. In nucleotides, the CDR3 is TGTGCCAGCAGTTTCGGGGGCGCGGCCGGGGAGCTGTTTTCT. Translation: CASSFGGAAGELFS.

This clonotype was seen just once. V gene TRBV20-1 combines with J gene TRBJ2-5; D is undetermined. The V end was cut by 6 bases, the J end by 5 bases, with 16 bases between. In germline, CDR1 is DFQATT, CDR2 SNEGSKA (reference sequence). The CDR3 has 13 residues. The CDR3 nucleotides read TGCAGTGCCCCGACCGTGGGCCGGGAGACCCAGTACTTC. Its protein product is CSAPTVGRETQYF.

There are many counts of this clonotype. The chain combines TRBV5-4 with TRBJ1-2, with TRBD1 matching over 7 bases. Looked up from germline, CDR1 is SGHNT and CDR2 is YYREEE (reference sequence). With 0 bases clipped from V and 2 bases from J, the junction kept 4 bases outside the gene matches. CDR3 length: 15 amino acids. Written as DNA, the CDR3 is TGTGCCAGCAGCTTGGTAGGGGGCTTAAACTATGGCTACACCTTC. This encodes CASSLVGGLNYGYTF.

This chain connects TRBV7-3 to TRBJ1-2; TRBD1 agrees at 8 bases. This CDR3 is built from 15 residues. With V trimmed by 5 bases and J by 2 bases, 7 bases remained unmatched. Per the germline V gene, CDR1 is SGHTA and CDR2 is FQGTGA. The CDR3 sequence is CASSHGQGPNYGYTF. The CDR3 nucleotides read TGTGCCAGCAGCCACGGACAGGGACCCAACTATGGCTACACCTTC.

This clonotype qualifies as medium-sized (0.01 to 0.1%). The chain links TRBV20-1 to TRBJ2-5; TRBD2 aligns across 10 bases. There are 13 residues in the CDR3. The germline gives CDR1 DFQATT, CDR2 SNEGSKA (reference sequence). V dropped 3 bases and J dropped 5; count of bases not matched to a gene: 3. In nucleotides, the CDR3 is TGCAGTGCTAGTCTAGCGGGAGCGGAGACCCAGTACTTC. This gives the protein CSASLAGAETQYF.

This clonotype came up many times. V usage is TRBV6-6 and J usage is TRBJ2-5, with D perhaps matching TRBD1 or TRBD2 (5 bases each). The CDR3 runs to 15 residues. V was cut by 10 bases and J by 5 bases, with 23 bases left in between. From germline, CDR1 is MNHNY and CDR2 SVGAGI (reference sequence). DNA for the CDR3: TGTGCCACTTCCCTGGGGCTAGGAGGTCGGGAGACCCAGTACTTC. Amino acid sequence: CATSLGLGGRETQYF.

The table lists this clonotype with many counts. The chain uses TRBV7-8 and TRBJ1-3; perhaps TRBD1 as D (5 bases). Germline V gene sequence: CDR1 SGHVS, CDR2 FQNEAQ. V lost 6 bases and J 1 base, leaving 16 bases between the germline ends. This CDR3 spans 16 amino acids. CDR3 sequence (DNA): TGTGCCAGCAGTTCGGGACCGGGCTTATCTGGAAACACCATATATTTT. This sequence encodes CASSSGPGLSGNTIYF.

In its sample, this clonotype was seen many times. The CDR3: CASSLGGGQGLYEQYF. CDR3 DNA sequence: TGTGCCAGCAGCTTAGGCGGCGGGCAGGGACTCTACGAGCAGTACTTC. V usage is TRBV7-9 and J usage is TRBJ2-7, with a tentative D call TRBD2 (6 bases). Germline CDR1 and CDR2: SEHNR and FQNEAQ (reference sequence). The V end lost 1 base, the J end lost 3 bases, and 16 bases lay between the germline ends. The CDR3 extends over 16 amino acids.

The J gene is TRBJ2-3, the V gene TRBV25-1, with TRBD1 matching 7 bases. The CDR3 sequence is 16 residues long. V was clipped by 4 bases and J by 1 base; unmatched bases: 8. Germline CDR1 is MGHDK and CDR2 is SYGVNS. CDR3 loop: CASSALTGVGTDTQYF. In DNA form, the CDR3 reads TGTGCCAGCAGTGCCTTAACAGGGGTGGGCACAGATACGCAGTATTTT.

V is TRBV2 and J is TRBJ1-5; D uncertain. In germline, CDR1 is SNHLY, CDR2 FYNNEI. The CDR3 has 12 amino acids. CDR3 in DNA: TGTGCTAGCGGACGGCAAAATCAGCCCCAGCATTTT. Its protein product is CASGRQNQPQHF.

This clonotype was found many times. This chain uses TRBV7-9 with TRBJ1-2; D not certain. V lost 1 base to trimming and J lost 6 bases, with 18 bases between them. Germline V gives CDR1 SEHNR, CDR2 FQNEAQ (reference sequence). CDR3 length: 16 amino acids. For the CDR3, the DNA is TGTGCCAGCAGCTTAGGAGGGTTGGGCACTACGGATGGCTACACCTTC. Its protein product is CASSLGGLGTTDGYTF. Full variable domain (outside the CDR3, taken from reference TRBV7-9 and TRBJ1-2): DTGVSQNPRHKITKRGQNVTFRCDPISEHNRLYWYRQTLGQGPEFLTYFQNEAQLEKSRLLSDRFSAERPKGSFSTLEIQRTEQGDSAMYLCASSLGGLGTTDGYTFGSGTRLTVV.

Ten or more counts support this clonotype. The chain recombines TRBV24-1 with TRBJ1-4; D gene uncertain. CDR1 is KGHDR and CDR2 is SFDVKD in the germline V gene. The V gene lost 9 bases and the J gene lost 5 bases, with 12 bases spanning the gap. The CDR3 has 13 amino acids. CDR3 sequence (DNA): TGTGCCACCGAAGGCGGGCCCAATGAAAAACTGTTTTTT. Its protein is CATEGGPNEKLFF.